The rows below give T cell receptor beta chains drawn from one sample of a study of T cell responses to AZD1222 COVID-19 vaccine. TCRdb's table, derived via immunoSEQ multiplex PCR, lists solely in-frame clones and lacks some. In the table there are 100,000 to 150,000 clones, over 85% of which are singletons. The sequenced sample was peripheral blood, obtained 28 days after the second AZD1222 dose. The origin of the receptors is an adult who received the AZD1222 COVID-19 vaccine. Both conserved end residues are part of each CDR3. The order of the fields is V gene, J gene, D gene, clone size, CDR3 DNA, CDR3 protein. D genes are given only for firm matches. Clone size is not always given. Where it is, it says once, few, many or a class for expanded clones.

TRBV30	TRBJ1-2	TRBD1	-	TGTGCCTGGAGTCCAGGGGGCCAAGGCTACACCTTC	CAWSPGGQGYTF
TRBV19	TRBJ2-1	-	-	TGTGCCAGTAGCCAGGGTTGGAGTGAGCAGTTCTTC	CASSQGWSEQFF
TRBV6-5	TRBJ2-3	-	-	TGTGCCAGCAGTTACGGGGGGACAGATACGCAGTATTTT	CASSYGGTDTQYF
TRBV7-9	TRBJ1-1	TRBD1	-	TGTGCCAGCAGCCCCGGGACAGGAGGGACTGAAGCTTTCTTT	CASSPGTGGTEAFF
TRBV11-2	TRBJ2-1	TRBD2	-	TGTGCCAGCAGCTTAGGGGAGGGAGTAATCGATGAGCAGTTCTTC	CASSLGEGVIDEQFF
TRBV7-2	TRBJ2-7	TRBD1	-	TGTGCCAGCAGCCTCAGAGGAAACAGGGGGTCAACCATCTACGAGCAGTACTTC	CASSLRGNRGSTIYEQYF
TRBV13	TRBJ1-1	-	-	TGTGCCAGCAGCTTTGGGAACACTGAAGCTTTCTTT	CASSFGNTEAFF
TRBV28	TRBJ1-2	-	-	TGTGCCAGCAGTCTTGCTTCAGGGGCTCAGGTCTATGGCTACACCTTC	CASSLASGAQVYGYTF
TRBV7-2	TRBJ2-7	-	-	TGTGCCAGCAGCTTAGCGGGGTCCTACGAGCAGTACTTC	CASSLAGSYEQYF
TRBV25-1	TRBJ1-1	-	-	TGTGCCAGCGCCCCCGGGTACTTGAACACTGAAGCTTTCTTT	CASAPGYLNTEAFF
TRBV6-4	TRBJ2-1	-	-	TGTGCCAGCAGTGACTCTGGCGGGATAGGGGGCAATGAGCAGTTCTTC	CASSDSGGIGGNEQFF
TRBV28	TRBJ2-1	TRBD1	-	TGTGCCAGCAGTCATCGACAGGGTAACTCCTACAATGAGCAGTTCTTC	CASSHRQGNSYNEQFF
TRBV12-5	TRBJ1-6	-	-	TGTGCTAGTGGTTTGCAGGGGTCTAATTCACCCCTCCACTTT	CASGLQGSNSPLHF
TRBV6-1	TRBJ1-6	TRBD1	once	TGTGCCAGCAGTGAAGTCGGTGGACAGGGAAATTCACCCCTCCACTTT	CASSEVGGQGNSPLHF
TRBV5-6	TRBJ1-2	-	-	TGTGCCAGCAGCCCTGGACGGAACTATGGCTACACCTTC	CASSPGRNYGYTF
TRBV6-2/TRBV6-3	TRBJ1-5	TRBD1	-	TGTGCCAGCAGCCGTACAGGGGGTTATAGCAATCAGCCCCAGCATTTT	CASSRTGGYSNQPQHF
TRBV6-2/TRBV6-3	TRBJ1-5	-	-	TGTGCCAGCAGTCCATCCCACGGACAGCCCCAGCATTTT	CASSPSHGQPQHF
TRBV7-2	TRBJ2-5	-	-	TGTGCCAGCTCCGGGGAGGGGGCGGTACGCGAGACCCAGTACTTC	CASSGEGAVRETQYF
TRBV6-1	TRBJ2-1	TRBD2	-	TGTGCCAGCAGTGAAGTGTTCGGGACTAGCGGAGCTTACAATGAGCAGTTCTTC	CASSEVFGTSGAYNEQFF
TRBV7-2	TRBJ2-5	-	-	TGTGCCAGCAGCTTAGTCACGGGGAGTTGGGAGACCCAGTACTTC	CASSLVTGSWETQYF
TRBV7-2	TRBJ2-3	-	once	TGTGCCAGCAGCTTAGGGCCAGAAGTCACAGATACGCAGTATTTT	CASSLGPEVTDTQYF
TRBV5-8	TRBJ2-6	-	once	TGTGCCAGCAGCTTGAAATTGAGAGGATCTGGGGCCAACGTCCTGACTTTC	CASSLKLRGSGANVLTF
TRBV4-1	TRBJ2-6	-	-	TGCGCCAGCAGCCAAGATAGGCGGGGATCTGGGGCCAACGTCCTGACTTTC	CASSQDRRGSGANVLTF
TRBV30	TRBJ2-2	TRBD2	-	TGTGCCTGGAGTCCGGGACTAGCGCTCACCGGGGAGCTGTTTTTT	CAWSPGLALTGELFF
TRBV19	TRBJ1-3	-	-	TGTGCCAGTAGTAACCCCACAGCCTCTGGAAACACCATATATTTT	CASSNPTASGNTIYF
TRBV29-1	TRBJ1-2	TRBD1	-	TGCAGCGTTGGGATGACAGGGATCTACACCTTC	CSVGMTGIYTF
TRBV7-8	TRBJ2-2	-	-	TGTGCCAGCAGCCCCTCCCGCACTTCTGCAGGCGAGCTGTTTTTT	CASSPSRTSAGELFF
TRBV7-9	TRBJ1-1	-	-	TGTGCCAGCAGCCCCTCCCTCGGGGCGAACACTGAAGCTTTCTTT	CASSPSLGANTEAFF
TRBV5-1	TRBJ2-5	TRBD1	-	TGCGCCAGCAGTCATATGACAGGGGGAGCGGAGACCCAGTACTTC	CASSHMTGGAETQYF
TRBV5-6	TRBJ2-1	-	-	TGTGCCAGCAGCTTGGGCTATGAGCAGTTCTTC	CASSLGYEQFF
TRBV4-2	TRBJ2-3	TRBD1	-	TGTGCCAGCAGCAGACTGGTGACAGGGTCCACAGATACGCAGTATTTT	CASSRLVTGSTDTQYF
TRBV7-3	TRBJ2-7	-	-	TGTGCCAGCAGCTTAACAGGGATCGAGCAGTACTTC	CASSLTGIEQYF
TRBV28	TRBJ1-2	TRBD1	-	TGTGCCAGCAGTGTTCCGGGACAGGGAATCTACTATGGCTACACCTTC	CASSVPGQGIYYGYTF
TRBV6-4	TRBJ2-1	TRBD2	-	TGTGCCAGCAGTGGGACTAGCGGGAGCGGCAATGAGCAGTTCTTC	CASSGTSGSGNEQFF
TRBV3-1/TRBV3-2	TRBJ1-1	TRBD1	-	TGTGCCAGCAGCCAAGATAAAGGGGGCTCTAGCACTGAAGCTTTCTTT	CASSQDKGGSSTEAFF
TRBV7-2	TRBJ1-2	TRBD1	-	TGTGCCAGCAGCGTAGGGACAGACTATGGCTACACCTTC	CASSVGTDYGYTF
TRBV6-5	TRBJ1-2	TRBD1	-	TGTGCCAGCAGTTACTCCACAGGGGACTATGGCTACACCTTC	CASSYSTGDYGYTF
TRBV19	TRBJ2-1	TRBD2	-	TGTGCCAGTAGTATAGGACTAGCATTGGGGGAGCAGTTCTTC	CASSIGLALGEQFF
TRBV5-6	TRBJ2-3	-	-	TGTGCCAGCAGCTTGGTGGACGTCGGGCGTTGGTCAGATACGCAGTATTTT	CASSLVDVGRWSDTQYF
TRBV27	TRBJ2-7	-	-	TGTGCCAGCAGTCCTCTACTAGCCGCTTTCTCCTACGAGCAGTACTTC	CASSPLLAAFSYEQYF
TRBV2	TRBJ1-1	TRBD1	-	TGTGCCAGCAGGTGGGACAGGGGAGACACTGAAGCTTTCTTT	CASRWDRGDTEAFF
TRBV5-6	TRBJ2-5	TRBD1	-	TGTGCCAGCAACCTCCACCGGGACAGGGAAGAGACCCAGTACTTC	CASNLHRDREETQYF
TRBV5-6	TRBJ2-1	TRBD1	once	TGTGCCAGCAGCTTTAGGTCTCGGGACAGGGGTTTTTATGAGCAGTTCTTC	CASSFRSRDRGFYEQFF
TRBV7-3	TRBJ1-1	-	-	TGTGCCAGCAGCTTAGGAGGGTTAAACACTGAAGCTTTCTTT	CASSLGGLNTEAFF
TRBV7-2	TRBJ1-5	-	-	TGTGCCAGCAGCTCCTGGGGCCCGAATCAGCCCCAGCATTTT	CASSSWGPNQPQHF
TRBV11-2	TRBJ2-5	-	few	TGTGCCAGCAGCTCCCTGGGGGGCCAAGAGACCCAGTACTTC	CASSSLGGQETQYF
TRBV9	TRBJ2-1	-	-	TGTGCCAGCAGCGTAGGGCTAGCGCAGTACAATGAGCAGTTCTTC	CASSVGLAQYNEQFF
TRBV19	TRBJ1-4	-	once	TGTGCCAGTAGTGAAGACAGGTTTAATGAAAAACTGTTTTTT	CASSEDRFNEKLFF
TRBV7-9	TRBJ2-7	TRBD1	-	TGTGCCAGCCGACAGGGCCCCTACGAGCAGTACTTC	CASRQGPYEQYF
TRBV19	TRBJ2-1	-	once	TGTGCCAGTACCGCCTCGGAAGGGGGGGTGAATGAGCAGTTCTTC	CASTASEGGVNEQFF
TRBV20-1	TRBJ1-5	-	-	TGCAGTGCTAGTCCGGGTAGACAGCCCCAGCATTTT	CSASPGRQPQHF
TRBV5-1	TRBJ1-4	-	-	TGCGCCAGCAGCCTAATTGGAACTACTAATGAAAAACTGTTTTTT	CASSLIGTTNEKLFF
TRBV3-1/TRBV3-2	TRBJ1-2	-	-	TGTGCCAGCAGCCCGGCGGAGTCAAAGGGCGGCTACACCTTC	CASSPAESKGGYTF
TRBV7-2	TRBJ2-7	-	-	TGTGCCAGCAGCACTCAGACGTTCCCCTACGAGCAGTACTTC	CASSTQTFPYEQYF
TRBV6-1	TRBJ2-7	-	-	TGTGCCAGCAGTGAGCGGGAACTCGAGCAGTACTTC	CASSERELEQYF